The source of this T cell receptor (beta chain) is a study of Graves' ophthalmopathy and Graves' hyperthyroidism. No donor had other autoimmune disease, uncontrolled infection, pregnancy or lactation. The diagnostic workup employed clinical symptoms, serum thyroxine, TRAb, thyroid ultrasound and orbital computed tomography. From RNA, the CDR3 regions of TCR beta chains were amplified and sequenced. First-round RT-PCR relied on HTBI primers, and a second-round multiplex PCR came next. A single record per CDR3 protein comes from TCRdb applying MiXCR to the multiplex PCR reads. Among 500,000 to 700,000 distinct CDR3 sequences listed, approximately 37% were seen once. Study-wide results and limits: Blood also contained most of the expanded thyroid clonotypes above 0.001 frequency. Both a roughly 66% sensitivity and an approximately 72% specificity characterized the model's predictions of ophthalmopathy progression.

CDR3 size: 15 residues. With 5 bases clipped from V and 4 bases from J, the junction kept 11 bases outside the gene matches. CDR1 and CDR2 (germline): MDHEN, SYDVKM. Points on this clonotype: The antigen is not known.

This clonotype originated in an adult man with Graves' hyperthyroidism. The specimen sequenced was peripheral blood or thyroid tissue (not recorded which). The V and J genes are TRBV28 and TRBJ2-7; TRBD1 agrees at 7 bases. Written as DNA, the CDR3 is TGTGCCAGCAGTCTAACAGGGGCTCCCGATTACGAGCAGTACTTC. It codes for CASSLTGAPDYEQYF.